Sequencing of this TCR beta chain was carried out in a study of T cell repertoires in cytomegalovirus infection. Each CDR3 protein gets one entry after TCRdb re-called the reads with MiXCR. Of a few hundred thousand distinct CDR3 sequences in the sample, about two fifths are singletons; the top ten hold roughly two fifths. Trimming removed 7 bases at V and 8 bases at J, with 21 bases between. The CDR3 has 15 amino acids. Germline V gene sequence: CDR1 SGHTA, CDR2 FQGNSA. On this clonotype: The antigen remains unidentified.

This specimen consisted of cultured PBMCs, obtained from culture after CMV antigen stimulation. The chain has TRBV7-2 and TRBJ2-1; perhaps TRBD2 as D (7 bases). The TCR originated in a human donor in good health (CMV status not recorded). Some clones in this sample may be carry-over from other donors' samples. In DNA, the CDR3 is TGTGCCAGCAATTCGGGGGTAGGGGGGGGGCATGAGCAGTTCTTC. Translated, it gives CASNSGVGGGHEQFF.